Here is one TCR beta chain with its context. Its antigen is as yet unknown. The sample belongs to a study of CD8+ T cells in alopecia areata. Study-wide background: The drug, oral tofacitinib, was given to treated patients at 5 to 10 mg twice daily. Study-wide findings and caveats: In lesional scalp, particularly from alopecia totalis/universalis, clonality was higher than in normal scalp. Only a single nonresponder existed, so baseline CD8+ expansion links stay unclear.

Treatment defined: oral pan-JAK inhibitor, 5-10 mg twice daily. Sequencing relied on a cDNA template that was reverse transcribed from extracted RNA. Some clones are missing from TCRdb's copy, which holds only in-frame ones; the method was immunoSEQ multiplex PCR. The sample records 150,000 to 200,000 clones, around 59% being singletons. The CDR3 sequence is 13 residues long. CDR1 and CDR2 (germline): LNHNV, YYDKDF (reference sequence). V lost 3 bases, J lost 0 bases, and 5 bases lay in between. The TCR comes from a human donor with alopecia areata. The rearrangement joins TRBV15 to TRBJ1-1; D is uncertain. Sample: CD4+ T cells sorted from blood, taken at week 24, from a patient treated with tofacitinib. The CDR3 reads CATSRSVNTEAFF. The CDR3 DNA is TGTGCCACCAGCAGGAGTGTGAACACTGAAGCTTTCTTT.